The rows below give T cell receptor beta chains drawn from one sample of a study of cytomegalovirus exposure and HLA in healthy donors. The protocol was immunoSEQ multiplex PCR, while the TCRdb copy is restricted to in-frame clones and leaves out a portion. Recorded for this sample: 150,000 to 200,000 clones. The sample comprised PBMCs. The source is a man aged 25 to 40 in good health and CMV-seronegative. Each CDR3 is given with its conserved first and last residue. The order of the fields is J gene, V gene, CDR3 protein.

j_call: TRBJ1-4; v_call: TRBV7-2; cdr3_aa: CASSLDRGPGEKLFF
j_call: TRBJ1-3; v_call: TRBV10-1; cdr3_aa: CASSFGTDSGNTIYF
j_call: TRBJ2-7; v_call: TRBV7-9; cdr3_aa: CASSRRDSGAYEQYF
j_call: TRBJ2-5; v_call: TRBV21-1; cdr3_aa: CASSKGGETQYF
j_call: TRBJ1-4; v_call: TRBV7-6; cdr3_aa: CASSPGTREKLFF
j_call: TRBJ2-2; v_call: TRBV5-4; cdr3_aa: CASSLLALTSGTGELFF
j_call: TRBJ2-6; v_call: TRBV7-8; cdr3_aa: CASSQGVTGANVLTF
j_call: TRBJ1-5; v_call: TRBV6-5; cdr3_aa: CASKDRGYSNQPQHF
j_call: TRBJ1-2; v_call: TRBV9; cdr3_aa: CASSVARTTPSYGYTF
j_call: TRBJ1-6; v_call: TRBV10-1; cdr3_aa: CAPDSGPDRVSRPGSRSPLHF
j_call: TRBJ2-7; v_call: TRBV7-8; cdr3_aa: CASSLERTSDSYEQYF
j_call: TRBJ2-2; v_call: TRBV25-1; cdr3_aa: CASSEYGSGSLAGELFF
j_call: TRBJ1-4; v_call: TRBV5-4; cdr3_aa: CASSAEGRRGGKLFF
j_call: TRBJ2-7; v_call: TRBV18; cdr3_aa: CASSRTGTETYEQYF
j_call: TRBJ1-3; v_call: TRBV7-2; cdr3_aa: CASSLWGRGSGNTIYF
j_call: TRBJ1-5; v_call: TRBV7-9; cdr3_aa: CASSLAPGQGDQPQHF
j_call: TRBJ1-5; v_call: TRBV18; cdr3_aa: CASSPVRGVEQPQHF
j_call: TRBJ2-1; v_call: TRBV14; cdr3_aa: CASSQAFGLAGGSDEQFF
j_call: TRBJ2-7; v_call: TRBV5-1; cdr3_aa: CASSPSGRAFHEQYF
j_call: TRBJ2-7; v_call: TRBV19; cdr3_aa: CATLEGSGGSYEQYF
j_call: TRBJ2-2; v_call: TRBV7-7; cdr3_aa: CASSSLGRTGELFF
j_call: TRBJ2-7; v_call: TRBV6-5; cdr3_aa: CASSDTYEQYF
j_call: TRBJ2-1; v_call: TRBV6-5; cdr3_aa: CASSEQGYEQFF
j_call: TRBJ2-7; v_call: TRBV19; cdr3_aa: CASSAAGGPDYEQYF
j_call: TRBJ1-4; v_call: TRBV7-9; cdr3_aa: CASSPNRGEKLFF
j_call: TRBJ2-6; v_call: TRBV29-1; cdr3_aa: CSVGTRDRGSGANVLTF
j_call: TRBJ2-1; v_call: TRBV10-3; cdr3_aa: CAISEGQGAYNEQFF
j_call: TRBJ2-3; v_call: TRBV5-6; cdr3_aa: CASSLGLDTQYF
j_call: TRBJ2-7; v_call: TRBV28; cdr3_aa: CASIQQGALNEQYF
j_call: TRBJ2-2; v_call: TRBV5-1; cdr3_aa: CASRPTSGINTGELFF
j_call: TRBJ2-3; v_call: TRBV7-7; cdr3_aa: CASSLGGGTQKDTQYF
j_call: TRBJ2-1; v_call: TRBV11-3; cdr3_aa: CASSNLRGSHNEQFF
j_call: TRBJ1-5; v_call: TRBV7-8; cdr3_aa: CASSPLAVNSNQPQHF
j_call: TRBJ2-3; v_call: TRBV5-1; cdr3_aa: CASSPGESGDTQYF
j_call: TRBJ2-5; v_call: TRBV10-1; cdr3_aa: CASSGAQNGVETQYF
j_call: TRBJ1-1; v_call: TRBV5-5; cdr3_aa: CASSAQGDTEAFF
j_call: TRBJ2-1; v_call: TRBV6-5; cdr3_aa: CASTPGTAYNEQFF
j_call: TRBJ2-2; v_call: TRBV7-9; cdr3_aa: CASSHDLAGANTGELFF
j_call: TRBJ2-7; v_call: TRBV18; cdr3_aa: CASSPLGTRGSYEQYF
j_call: NA; v_call: TRBV5-1; cdr3_aa: CASSLQGAPYEQYF
j_call: TRBJ2-6; v_call: TRBV7-9; cdr3_aa: CASSFLKNSGANVLTF
j_call: TRBJ1-5; v_call: TRBV7-2; cdr3_aa: CASTQGAGNQPQHF
j_call: TRBJ1-3; v_call: TRBV27; cdr3_aa: CASSFSGSSGNTIYF
j_call: TRBJ1-4; v_call: TRBV6-5; cdr3_aa: CASSLRPAGEKLFF
j_call: TRBJ2-3; v_call: TRBV27; cdr3_aa: CASLGLAGLTDTQYF
j_call: NA; v_call: TRBV27; cdr3_aa: CASSPGTAYEQYF
j_call: TRBJ2-1; v_call: TRBV11-3; cdr3_aa: CASSLGTGVGNEQFF
j_call: TRBJ2-3; v_call: TRBV2; cdr3_aa: CASGPVATDTQYF
j_call: TRBJ1-6; v_call: TRBV7-8; cdr3_aa: CASSSSNPGSAYNSPLHF